This T cell receptor (beta chain) was captured by sequencing in a study of sequential checkpoint blockade in melanoma. Across the whole study: Patients were randomized 1:1 to nivolumab-then-ipilimumab or ipilimumab-then-nivolumab first-line. Both treatment sequences were followed by maintenance nivolumab.

Regarding treatment: randomized to nivolumab then ipilimumab (arm A) or the reverse (arm B). Sequenced by immunoSEQ multiplex PCR; TCRdb stores in-frame clones only, minus some. Seen here are around 19,000 clones, just under 75% observed once, and the top ten hold 21%. This clone showed up just a few times. Germline V gene lookup returns CDR1 MNHEY and CDR2 SVGAGI. V shed 7 bases and J shed 2 bases, with 15 bases lying between them. The CDR3 consists of 14 residues. The starting material was CD8+ T cells sorted from blood (inferred from file names), obtained from a patient given nivolumab and ipilimumab in sequence. This clonotype was obtained from a human donor with melanoma. The chain is built from TRBV6-5 and TRBJ2-7; D perhaps matches TRBD1 (6 bases). CDR3 DNA: TGTGCCAGCACCCCCCATGGGGGCACCTACGAGCAGTACTTC. Amino acids: CASTPHGGTYEQYF.